This TCR beta chain was identified in a study of T cells expressing NK-cell markers. This CDR3 spans 17 amino acids. CDR1 is LNHNV and CDR2 is YYDKDF in the germline V gene (reference sequence). TCRdb reprocessed the 5' RACE reads; each CDR3 protein has one entry and no DNA is given. The sample table sets out 300,000 to 450,000 distinct CDR3 sequences. The sequence derives from a man aged 18 to 69 in good health. The chain joins TRBV15 to TRBJ2-1; no DNA is available, so the TRBD2 call from TCRdb remains unchecked. Sequencing was performed on blood T cells: a sorted CD56 or NKG2C T cell subset, CD4+ or CD8+ T cells, or bulk PBMC T cells (not recorded which). This CDR3 reads CATQKGTSGGSYNEQFF.